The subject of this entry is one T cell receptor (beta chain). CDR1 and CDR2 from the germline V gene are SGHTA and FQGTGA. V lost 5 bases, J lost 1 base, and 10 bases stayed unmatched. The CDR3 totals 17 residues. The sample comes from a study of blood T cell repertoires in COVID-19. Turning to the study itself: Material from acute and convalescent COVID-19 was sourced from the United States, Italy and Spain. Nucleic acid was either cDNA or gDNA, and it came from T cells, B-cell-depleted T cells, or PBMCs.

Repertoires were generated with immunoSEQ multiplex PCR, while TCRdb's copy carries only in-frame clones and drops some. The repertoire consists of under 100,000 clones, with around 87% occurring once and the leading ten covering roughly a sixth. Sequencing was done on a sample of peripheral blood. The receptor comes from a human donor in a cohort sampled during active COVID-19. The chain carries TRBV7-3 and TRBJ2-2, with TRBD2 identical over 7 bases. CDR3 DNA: TGTGCCAGCAGCCCTGGGGCTAGCGGACGGAACACCGGGGAGCTGTTTTTT. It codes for CASSPGASGRNTGELFF.